The 19 T cell receptor beta chains below were found in one sample sequenced in a study of T cell responses to AZD1222 COVID-19 vaccine. TCRdb's table, derived via immunoSEQ multiplex PCR, lists solely in-frame clones and lacks some. The sample has 160,000 or so clones; 70% to 90% are singletons. Sequenced here: peripheral blood, sampled after recovery from COVID-19. The receptors derive from an adult who had recovered from COVID-19.

The chain combines TRBV29-1 with TRBJ2-7; D gene uncertain. From germline, CDR1 is SQVTM and CDR2 ANQGSEA. CDR3 length equals 14 residues. The V and J ends lost 4 bases and 0 bases respectively, with 13 bases between them. CDR3 nucleotides: TGCAGCGTTGCGGGCACACAGTCCTCCTACGAGCAGTACTTC. Translating it yields CSVAGTQSSYEQYF.

The genes are TRBV19 and TRBJ1-1; weak D call: TRBD1 (6 bases). Trimming pared 5 bases from V and 5 bases from J, leaving 21 bases between. The length of the CDR3 is 16 residues. Germline V lookup: CDR1 LNHDA, CDR2 SQIVND (reference sequence). Here the CDR3 reads CASSARGGAFRTEAFF. CDR3 DNA: TGTGCCAGTAGTGCCCGGGGGGGGGCCTTTAGAACTGAAGCTTTCTTT.

V gene TRBV7-2 combines with J gene TRBJ1-1; maybe TRBD1 (6 bases). There are 16 residues in the CDR3. Trimming left V 4 bases short and J 4 bases short, with 19 bases between. Germline V gives CDR1 SGHTA, CDR2 FQGNSA. CDR3 nucleotides: TGTGCCAGCAGCTCCTCGGGGGGGCGAGGTAGCACTGAAGCTTTCTTT. This codes for CASSSSGGRGSTEAFF.

J is TRBJ1-5 and V is TRBV5-6; the match to TRBD1 covers 7 bases. In germline, CDR1 is SGHDT, CDR2 YYEEEE. J gave up 10 bases and V 1 base, and 14 bases lay outside the gene matches. CDR3 size: 16 residues. CDR3 coding DNA: TGTGCCAGCAGCTTGAGAGGGGGCGCGTTTTCCGGTCCCCAGCATTTT. It codes for CASSLRGGAFSGPQHF.

This chain joins TRBV5-1 and TRBJ2-5; possibly TRBD1 or TRBD2 for D (6 bases each). Germline CDR1 is SGHRS and CDR2 is YFSETQ. The CDR3 has 18 amino acids. The V and J ends lost 1 base and 1 base respectively, with 20 bases between them. In DNA form, the CDR3 reads TGCGCCAGCAGCTTGTCTCCTAGATGGGGGGCAGGCCAAGAGACCCAGTACTTC. Protein sequence: CASSLSPRWGAGQETQYF.

This clone was found once. The rearrangement links TRBV6-4 to TRBJ1-2, with D unclear. Trimming pared 6 bases from V and 4 bases from J, leaving 9 bases between. From germline, CDR1 is MRHNA and CDR2 SNTAGT. The CDR3 covers 12 residues. The chain's CDR3 is CASSEGGYGYTF. CDR3 bases: TGTGCCAGCAGCGAGGGTGGCTATGGCTACACCTTC.

The chain is built from TRBV6-5 and TRBJ1-2; D is possibly TRBD1 (6 bases). V shed 11 bases and J shed 9 bases, with 16 bases lying between them. Germline V gene lookup returns CDR1 MNHEY and CDR2 SVGAGI. This CDR3 has 11 residues. Written as DNA, the CDR3 is TGTGCCGAGGGGGAGGGTCCTAGCTACACCTTC. Residues: CAEGEGPSYTF.

The chain combines TRBV3-1 (or the pseudogene TRBV3-2) with TRBJ2-1; a weak D match, TRBD2 (6 bases). Trimming took 3 bases from V and 8 from J, leaving 14 bases between them. Per the germline V gene, CDR1 is LGHDT and CDR2 is YNNKEL (reference sequence). The CDR3 is 14 residues long. The CDR3, as DNA: TGTGCCAGCAGCCAGAAAGCGGGCTGGGATGAGCAGTTCTTC. This codes for CASSQKAGWDEQFF.

The chain uses TRBV29-1 and TRBJ1-1, with D possibly matching TRBD1 (6 bases). Germline lookup yields CDR1 SQVTM and CDR2 ANQGSEA. There are 14 residues in the CDR3. The V end lost 3 bases, the J end lost 0 bases, and 11 bases lay between the germline ends. The CDR3 loop is CSVDAGALNTEAFF. DNA of the CDR3: TGCAGCGTTGATGCAGGGGCGTTGAACACTGAAGCTTTCTTT.

The chain carries TRBV7-2 and TRBJ1-4; perhaps TRBD1 as D (5 bases). Germline V gene sequence: CDR1 SGHTA, CDR2 FQGNSA. The CDR3 has 14 residues. V was trimmed by 5 bases and J by 4 bases, leaving 11 bases between them. The CDR3 DNA is TGTGCCAGCAGCCGCCGGGACGGTAATGAAAAACTGTTTTTT. This codes for CASSRRDGNEKLFF.

This rearrangement joins TRBV5-1 to TRBJ2-6; D may be TRBD2 (7 bases). The CDR3 extends over 19 amino acids. Germline lookup yields CDR1 SGHRS and CDR2 YFSETQ. Trimming pared 0 bases from V and 0 bases from J, leaving 16 bases between. CDR3 residues: CASSLEARGGISGANVLTF. CDR3 coding DNA: TGCGCCAGCAGCTTGGAAGCGAGGGGGGGCATCTCTGGGGCCAACGTCCTGACTTTC.

The rearrangement links TRBV5-1 to TRBJ2-3; D call uncertain. The CDR3 covers 12 residues. In germline, CDR1 is SGHRS, CDR2 YFSETQ. V dropped 4 bases and J dropped 9 bases, with 12 bases sitting between them. The CDR3 DNA is TGCGCCAGCAGCATCGACGCAGCCACGCAGTATTTT. Residues: CASSIDAATQYF.

The chain joins TRBV6-5 to TRBJ1-1, with D possibly matching TRBD1 (6 bases). The CDR3 spans 14 residues. Germline loops: CDR1 MNHEY, CDR2 SVGAGI. Trimming removed 5 bases from V and 0 bases from J, with 10 bases in between. CDR3 bases: TGTGCCAGCAGTAAGGACAGTATGAACACTGAAGCTTTCTTT. As protein: CASSKDSMNTEAFF.

The V call is TRBV6-5, the J call TRBJ2-2; D gene unclear. The V and J ends lost 4 bases and 2 bases respectively, with 2 bases between them. Per germline, CDR1 MNHEY and CDR2 SVGAGI. The CDR3 runs 12 residues. DNA of the CDR3: TGTGCCAGCAGTTTTAACACCGGGGAGCTGTTTTTT. Amino acids: CASSFNTGELFF.

The chain couples TRBV4-3 to TRBJ2-5, with D unclear. V lost 0 bases and J 1 base, leaving 9 bases between the germline ends. The CDR3 has 15 amino acids. Germline V gene data show CDR1 as LGHNA and CDR2 as YSLEER. The CDR3 DNA sequence: TGCGCCAGCAGCCAAGATGAGAAGACCCAAGAGACCCAGTACTTC. It specifies CASSQDEKTQETQYF.

The CDR3 loop is CASSRSDTTNEKLFF. The CDR3 nucleotides are TGTGCCAGCAGCCGCTCGGATACAACTAATGAAAAACTGTTTTTT. This chain joins TRBV14 and TRBJ1-4; D ambiguous. CDR3 length equals 15 residues. Trimming removed 4 bases from V and 0 bases from J, with 9 bases in between. Germline V gene data show CDR1 as SGHDN and CDR2 as FVKESK.

The V call is TRBV9, the J call TRBJ1-5, with D tentatively TRBD1 (5 bases). Trimming cost V 0 bases and J 6 bases, with 13 bases left between them. The CDR3 has 15 amino acids. Per the germline V gene, CDR1 is SGDLS and CDR2 is YYNGEE. CDR3 sequence: CASSVGQGPSQPQHF. DNA for the CDR3: TGTGCCAGCAGCGTAGGGCAGGGACCCAGTCAGCCCCAGCATTTT.

The rearrangement uses TRBV3-1 (or the pseudogene TRBV3-2) and TRBJ2-7, with 12 bases that match TRBD1. The CDR3 is made up of 19 amino acids. After removal of 0 bases from V and 5 bases from J, the junction contained 14 bases not matched to a gene. In germline, CDR1 is LGHDT, CDR2 YNNKEL (reference sequence). CDR3 DNA sequence: TGTGCCAGCAGCCAAGATGAGAGGGAAACGGGACAGGGGGCCCACGAGCAGTACTTC. It is translated as CASSQDERETGQGAHEQYF.

A few counts support this clone. The chain is built from TRBV2 and TRBJ1-2; unclear D gene. The CDR3 runs to 15 residues. CDR1 is SNHLY, CDR2 FYNNEI, per germline. The V end was cut by 6 bases, the J end by 2 bases, with 16 bases between. The CDR3, as DNA: TGTGCCAGCAGGGCCTACGGTCAGACCAACTATGGCTACACCTTC. This codes for CASRAYGQTNYGYTF.